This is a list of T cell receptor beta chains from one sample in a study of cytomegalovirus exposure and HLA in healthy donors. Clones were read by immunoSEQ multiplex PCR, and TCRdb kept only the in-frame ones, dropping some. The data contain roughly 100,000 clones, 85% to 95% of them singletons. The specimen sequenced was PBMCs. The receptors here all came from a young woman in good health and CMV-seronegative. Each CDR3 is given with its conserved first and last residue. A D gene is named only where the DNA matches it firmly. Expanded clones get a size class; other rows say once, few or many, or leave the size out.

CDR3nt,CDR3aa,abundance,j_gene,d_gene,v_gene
TGTGCCAGCAGTCCCCGCCAGGACACTGAAGCTTTCTTT,CASSPRQDTEAFF,-,TRBJ1-1,-,TRBV14
TGTGCCAGTAGTATAGACAGGGGCAATGAGCAGTTCTTC,CASSIDRGNEQFF,-,TRBJ2-1,-,TRBV19
TGCGCCAGCAGCCAGCCACAGGGGGCAAGTGGCTACACCTTC,CASSQPQGASGYTF,once,TRBJ1-2,TRBD1,TRBV4-3
TGTGCCAGCAGTCCATCAGGGTACGGGGCCAACGTCCTGACTTTC,CASSPSGYGANVLTF,-,TRBJ2-6,-,TRBV25-1
TGTGCCAGCAGCTTAGGGACAGGGTCCCAGCCCCAGCATTTT,CASSLGTGSQPQHF,-,TRBJ1-5,TRBD1,TRBV7-9
TGTGCCAGCAGCTTACACCAGACAGATACGCAGTATTTT,CASSLHQTDTQYF,-,TRBJ2-3,-,TRBV13
TGTGCCAGCAGTTATTCTAGCGGGGGGCCTTACAATGAGCAGTTCTTC,CASSYSSGGPYNEQFF,-,TRBJ2-1,TRBD2,TRBV27
TGTGCCAGCACCCTCCAGGGGGCTAATGAAAAACTGTTTTTT,CASTLQGANEKLFF,-,TRBJ1-4,TRBD1,TRBV2
TGCGCCAGCAGCTTGTGGGCCACTAATGAAAAACTGTTTTTT,CASSLWATNEKLFF,-,TRBJ1-4,-,TRBV5-1
TGTGCCAGCAGTGGAAGAGAGGGTGGCTCCTACAATGAGCAGTTCTTC,CASSGREGGSYNEQFF,-,TRBJ2-1,-,TRBV2
TGCGCCAGCAGCTTGTTCGGACAGGGCGCCAGTGAGCAGTTCTTC,CASSLFGQGASEQFF,-,TRBJ2-1,TRBD1,TRBV5-1
TGTGCCAGCAGCTTCAGGGACAGGGGCGGTGGTGAGCAGTTCTTC,CASSFRDRGGGEQFF,once,TRBJ2-1,TRBD1,TRBV7-8
TGTGCCAGCAGGCAGGGGTTGGGTGGTACGCAGTATTTT,CASRQGLGGTQYF,-,TRBJ2-3,-,TRBV11-2
TGTGCCAGCAGTGACCTAGGGAGGGTGGGTAATGAAAAACTGTTTTTT,CASSDLGRVGNEKLFF,-,TRBJ1-4,-,TRBV6-1
TGTGCCAGCAGCTCCTCCTGGGGGCGCGAGCAGTTCTTC,CASSSSWGREQFF,-,TRBJ2-1,-,TRBV7-9
TGTGCCAGCAGTGGGGGACTCCTATACGAGCAGTACTTC,CASSGGLLYEQYF,-,TRBJ2-7,-,TRBV27
TGTGCCAGCAGCTTAGGACTAGCGGAGACCTACGAGCAGTACTTC,CASSLGLAETYEQYF,once,TRBJ2-7,TRBD2,TRBV7-2
TGTGCCAGCAGCCGGGGGGGAGCTAACTATGGCTACACCTTC,CASSRGGANYGYTF,-,TRBJ1-2,-,TRBV6-5
TGTGCCTGTTCAAGAAGGAACAGGGATAATTCACCCCTCCACTTT,CACSRRNRDNSPLHF,-,TRBJ1-6,-,TRBV30
TGTGCCAGTAGTAAGGGGACAGGGCCGCGCTCTGGAAACACCATATATTTT,CASSKGTGPRSGNTIYF,-,TRBJ1-3,TRBD1,TRBV19
TGTGCCAGTAGTCCCACTAGCGGAACGTTGGATACGCAGTATTTT,CASSPTSGTLDTQYF,-,TRBJ2-3,TRBD2,TRBV19
TGTGCCAGCTCACCACCGACGGCCGGCGGGACGAACACCGGGGAGCTGTTTTTT,CASSPPTAGGTNTGELFF,-,TRBJ2-2,-,TRBV18
TGTGCCAGCAGTGAATTTAGCACCGGGGAGCTGTTTTTT,CASSEFSTGELFF,-,TRBJ2-2,-,TRBV6-1
TGTGCCAGCAGCTTAGGACAGATCTACGAGCAGTACTTC,CASSLGQIYEQYF,-,TRBJ2-7,-,TRBV11-2
TGTGCCAGCACCCTACAGGGGATCACAGATACGCAGTATTTT,CASTLQGITDTQYF,-,TRBJ2-3,TRBD1,TRBV2
TGTGCCAGCAGCACCGTCAGGGGCGAGAGCGAGACCCAGTACTTC,CASSTVRGESETQYF,-,TRBJ2-5,-,TRBV11-2
TGTGCCAGCAGGGGGCCAGACACAGATACGCAGTATTTT,CASRGPDTDTQYF,-,TRBJ2-3,-,TRBV27
TGTGCCAGCAGCTTAGTGGGTAGCGGGGGTGGAGGGACCCAGTACTTC,CASSLVGSGGGGTQYF,-,TRBJ2-5,TRBD2,TRBV7-8
TGTGCCAGCAGTAAGGACAGGGCCGAAGATACGCAGTATTTT,CASSKDRAEDTQYF,-,TRBJ2-3,TRBD1,TRBV6-1
TGTGCTAGTGGTTTGTTGCCCTCCGGGACAGGGGGTTCACCCCTCCACTTT,CASGLLPSGTGGSPLHF,-,TRBJ1-6,TRBD1,TRBV12-5
TGTGCCAGCAGCTTGCCCGGAATAGGGGTAGATCAGCCCCAGCATTTT,CASSLPGIGVDQPQHF,-,TRBJ1-5,-,TRBV5-4
TGCGCCAGCAGCTTTTGGGACAGTTCCTACGAGCAGTACTTC,CASSFWDSSYEQYF,-,TRBJ2-7,TRBD1,TRBV5-1
TGTGCCAGCTCACCATTGCCAGGGGGCGAATCCTACGAGCAGTACTTC,CASSPLPGGESYEQYF,-,TRBJ2-7,TRBD1,TRBV18
TGTGCCAGCAGCTTGGCCGCTTCAGGGTGGGGTGGTGGCTACACCTTC,CASSLAASGWGGGYTF,-,TRBJ1-2,-,TRBV5-5
TGTGCCAGCAGTTTAGGCATGCCGGCCCTTGAGGCACTTGGCTACACCTTC,CASSLGMPALEALGYTF,once,TRBJ1-2,-,TRBV28
TGCGCCAGCAGCCCGTATCCCGGGACAGGGGCCGGGGCCAACGTCCTGACTTTC,CASSPYPGTGAGANVLTF,-,TRBJ2-6,TRBD1,TRBV5-1
TGCGCCAGCAGCAGGGAGACTAGCGGGAACTACGAGCAGTACTTC,CASSRETSGNYEQYF,-,TRBJ2-7,TRBD2,TRBV5-1
TGTGCCAGCAGCCGGACTAGCGGGAGGGAGACCCAGTACTTC,CASSRTSGRETQYF,-,TRBJ2-5,TRBD2,TRBV7-2
TGTGCCAGCAGCTTAAATGGGGGGATCACCGGGGAGCTGTTTTTT,CASSLNGGITGELFF,once,TRBJ2-2,-,TRBV7-9
TGCGCCAGCAGCTTGAGTAGCGGCTCCTACAATGAGCAGTTCTTC,CASSLSSGSYNEQFF,-,TRBJ2-1,-,TRBV5-1
TGTGCCAGCAGCCAAGATGATTCCAGGGGGTATGGCTACACCTTC,CASSQDDSRGYGYTF,-,TRBJ1-2,TRBD1,TRBV4-2
TGTGCCAGCAAGGGGGGGGCCCCCCAGGAGCAGTACTTC,CASKGGAPQEQYF,-,TRBJ2-7,-,TRBV28
TGTGCCAGCAGCCCCTCCGGGGGCACTGAAGCTTTCTTT,CASSPSGGTEAFF,-,TRBJ1-1,-,TRBV9
TGTGCCAGCATCCTACAAGGAGGGAAGGCCGAGCAGTACTTC,CASILQGGKAEQYF,-,TRBJ2-7,-,TRBV5-6
TGTGCCAGCAGCTTAGCGACTAGCGGGGGTTACAATGAGCAGTTCTTC,CASSLATSGGYNEQFF,-,TRBJ2-1,TRBD2,TRBV7-6
TGTGCCAGCAGCAGAGAAGTCCCCCTTTACGAGCAGTACTTC,CASSREVPLYEQYF,-,TRBJ2-7,-,TRBV7-9
TGTGCCAGCTCACTCGGACTAGCGGGAACGAACAATGAGCAGTTCTTC,CASSLGLAGTNNEQFF,-,TRBJ2-1,TRBD2,TRBV18
TGTGCCAGCAGCTTACGTCGCCGGGATAATGAAAAACTGTTTTTT,CASSLRRRDNEKLFF,-,TRBJ1-4,-,TRBV13
TGCAGCGTGCAGCCCGACAGGGGGCGAAACACCATATATTTT,CSVQPDRGRNTIYF,-,TRBJ1-3,TRBD1,TRBV29-1
TGTGCCTGGAGCGTGCCTAGTGGCTACACCTTC,CAWSVPSGYTF,-,TRBJ1-2,-,TRBV30
TGCGCCAGCAGCTTGGCCGGCAGGGCCTACGAGCAGTACTTC,CASSLAGRAYEQYF,-,TRBJ2-7,-,TRBV5-1
TGTGCCAGCAGTCGGACTAGCGGGGGGCCGGGTATAGATGAGCAGTTCTTC,CASSRTSGGPGIDEQFF,-,TRBJ2-1,TRBD2,TRBV7-8
TGTGCCAGCAGCTGGACAGGGCCCCAAGGTGAAAAACTGTTTTTT,CASSWTGPQGEKLFF,once,TRBJ1-4,TRBD1,TRBV11-2
TGCGCCAGCAGTTACTCAGGGGGCTCGGACGGCTACACCTTC,CASSYSGGSDGYTF,-,TRBJ1-2,TRBD1,TRBV5-1
TGTGCCAGCAGCTCTCTAGGGCAGGGGAATGAAAAACTGTTTTTT,CASSSLGQGNEKLFF,-,TRBJ1-4,-,TRBV7-9
TGTGCCAGCTCAAGGACAGGGTCCTACGAGCAGTACTTC,CASSRTGSYEQYF,-,TRBJ2-7,TRBD1,TRBV18
TGTGCCAGCAGCGCTACGGGACAGGGGAGTACTGAAGCTTTCTTT,CASSATGQGSTEAFF,-,TRBJ1-1,TRBD1,TRBV11-3
TGTGCCAGCAGCCAGGGACAGTACTACGAGCAGTACTTC,CASSQGQYYEQYF,-,TRBJ2-7,TRBD1,TRBV14
TGTGCCAGCAGTTACGTCGGGGGTACGCAGTATTTT,CASSYVGGTQYF,-,TRBJ2-3,-,TRBV6-5